This TCR beta chain was found in a study of T cells after somatic rescue of genetic block. On this clone: The germline gene is not matched at one end of the junction; a read error may be the cause. This sample also contains other DNA sequences that code for the same CDR3.

The CDR3 totals 13 residues. The V gene's germline CDR1 is GTSNPN and CDR2 SVGIG (reference sequence). The method was immunoSEQ multiplex PCR; TCRdb's version includes in-frame clones alone and lacks a portion of them. The sample shows approximately 110,000 clones, over 80% of them seen only once. Material for sequencing was peripheral blood mononuclear cells (PBMCs). The genes are TRBV30 and TRBJ1-1; D perhaps matches TRBD1 (5 bases). This clonotype originated in a woman between 18 and 29 years old. The CDR3: CAWGGLRGTEAFF. CDR3 nucleotides: TGTGCCTGGGGGGGACTCCGGGGCACTGAGGCTTTCTTT.